This T cell receptor beta chain was sequenced for a study of blood T cell repertoires in COVID-19. Background on the study: Sources were T cells, B-cell-depleted T cells, or PBMCs; the material itself was cDNA or gDNA.

This CDR3 has 15 amino acids. The junction had 8 bases not matched to a gene; V was cut back by 0 bases and J by 7 bases. CDR1 is LNHNV, CDR2 YYDKDF, per germline (reference sequence). Source study methods: Nucleated cell counts were estimated from reference gene primer amplification. Measured with immunoSEQ multiplex PCR; TCRdb has only the in-frame clones, and not every one. The V and J calls and the clone size are those of that table, but D and trimming were determined from the DNA. This table holds tens of thousands of clones, 85% to 90% found once. Concerning this clone itself: Other nucleotide sequences in the sample specify the same CDR3.

This chain links TRBV15 with TRBJ2-7; 8 bases fit TRBD2. The source of this sequence is a man in his fifties or sixties with acute or convalescent COVID-19. Material: peripheral blood. CDR3 DNA: TGTGCCACCAGCAGAGATTTGAGCGGGAGTTATGAGCAGTACTTC. As protein: CATSRDLSGSYEQYF.